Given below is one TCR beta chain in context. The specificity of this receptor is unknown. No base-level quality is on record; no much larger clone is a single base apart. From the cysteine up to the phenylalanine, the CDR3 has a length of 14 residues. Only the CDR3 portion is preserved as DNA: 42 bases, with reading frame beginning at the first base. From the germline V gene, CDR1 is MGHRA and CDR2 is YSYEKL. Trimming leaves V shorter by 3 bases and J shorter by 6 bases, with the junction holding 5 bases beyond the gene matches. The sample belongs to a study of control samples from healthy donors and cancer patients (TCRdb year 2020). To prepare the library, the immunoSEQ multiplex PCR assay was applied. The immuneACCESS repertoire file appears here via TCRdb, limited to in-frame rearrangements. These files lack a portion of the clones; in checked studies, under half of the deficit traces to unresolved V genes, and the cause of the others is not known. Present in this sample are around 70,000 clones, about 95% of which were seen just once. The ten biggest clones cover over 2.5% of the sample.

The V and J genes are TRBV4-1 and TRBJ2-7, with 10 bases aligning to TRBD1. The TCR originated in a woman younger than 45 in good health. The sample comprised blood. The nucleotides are TGCGCCAGCAGCCACCCGGGACAGGGGATCGAGCAGTACTTC. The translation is CASSHPGQGIEQYF.